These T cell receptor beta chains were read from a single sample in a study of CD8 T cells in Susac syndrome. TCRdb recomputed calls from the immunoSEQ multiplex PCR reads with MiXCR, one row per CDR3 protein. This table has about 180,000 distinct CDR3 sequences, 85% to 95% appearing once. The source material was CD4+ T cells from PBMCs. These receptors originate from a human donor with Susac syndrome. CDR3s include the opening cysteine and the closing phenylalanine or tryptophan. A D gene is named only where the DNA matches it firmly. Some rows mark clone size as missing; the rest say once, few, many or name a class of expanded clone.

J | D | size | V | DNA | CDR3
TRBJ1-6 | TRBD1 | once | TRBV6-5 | TGTGCCAGCAGAGAGGACAGGAGATACTCACCCCTCCACTTT | CASREDRRYSPLHF
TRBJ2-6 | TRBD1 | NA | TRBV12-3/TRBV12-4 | TGTGCCAGCAGTTTAAATCCGGGACAGGGGGCTGGGGCCAACGTCCTGACTTTC | CASSLNPGQGAGANVLTF
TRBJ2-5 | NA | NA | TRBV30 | TGTGCCTGGAGTCGGGGATTTGGCCAAGAGACCCAGTACTTC | CAWSRGFGQETQYF
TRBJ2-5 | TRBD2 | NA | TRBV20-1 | TGCAGTGCTCCTGAGCGGGGGGGAGAGACCCAGTACTTC | CSAPERGGETQYF
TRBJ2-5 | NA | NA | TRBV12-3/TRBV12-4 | TGTGCCACACGCGACCGCCAAGAGACCCAGTACTTC | CATRDRQETQYF
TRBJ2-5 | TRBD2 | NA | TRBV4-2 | TGTGCCAGCAGCCAAGATCGGGGGGGCCAAGAGACCCAGTACTTC | CASSQDRGGQETQYF
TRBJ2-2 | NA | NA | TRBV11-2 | TGTGCCAGCAGCTTAGTTGGAGGGGGCAACACCGGGGAGCTGTTTTTT | CASSLVGGGNTGELFF
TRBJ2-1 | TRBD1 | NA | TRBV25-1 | TGTGCCAGCAGGGGGACAGCAAGGAATGAGCAGTTCTTC | CASRGTARNEQFF
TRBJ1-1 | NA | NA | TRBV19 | TGTGCCAGTAGTATACGAGCTGAAGCTTTCTTT | CASSIRAEAFF
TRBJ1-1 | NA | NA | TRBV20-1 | TGCAGTGCTATCGGGGGGGCAGGGAAGAACACTGAAGCTTTCTTT | CSAIGGAGKNTEAFF
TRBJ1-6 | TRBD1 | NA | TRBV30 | TGTGCCTGGATGGGACAGCCTAATTCACCCCTCCACTTT | CAWMGQPNSPLHF
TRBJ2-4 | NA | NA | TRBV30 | TGTGCCTTCAGGGATTCCAAAAACATTCAGTACTTC | CAFRDSKNIQYF
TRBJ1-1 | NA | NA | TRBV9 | TGTGCCAGCAGCCCCGTAAACACTGAAGCTTTCTTT | CASSPVNTEAFF
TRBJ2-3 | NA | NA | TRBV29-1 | TGCAGCGTTGGACCCCCCAGGGCCGGTACGCAGTATTTT | CSVGPPRAGTQYF
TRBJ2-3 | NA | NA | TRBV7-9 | TGTGCCAGCAGCTTACAACTAGCCGGCACAGATACGCAGTATTTT | CASSLQLAGTDTQYF
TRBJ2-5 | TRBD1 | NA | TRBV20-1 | TGCAGTGCTAGAGAGGCGACAGGGATGGGAGAGACCCAGTACTTC | CSAREATGMGETQYF
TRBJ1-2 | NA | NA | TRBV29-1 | TGCAGCGTTGACGGGCAGAGAAGCTATGGCTACACCTTC | CSVDGQRSYGYTF
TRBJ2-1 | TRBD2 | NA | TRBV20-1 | TGCAGTGCTAGAATACTAGCGGGGGGGTATGAGCAGTTCTTC | CSARILAGGYEQFF
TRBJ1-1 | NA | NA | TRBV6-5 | TGTGCCAGCAGTCTCCTCGAATACACTGAAGCTTTCTTT | CASSLLEYTEAFF
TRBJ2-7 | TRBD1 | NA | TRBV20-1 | TGCAGTGCTAGGGGAGGACAGGGCTCCTACGAGCAGTACTTC | CSARGGQGSYEQYF
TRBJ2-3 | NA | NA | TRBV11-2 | TGTGCCAGCAGCTTTAACGGGGGGCTAGATACGCAGTATTTT | CASSFNGGLDTQYF
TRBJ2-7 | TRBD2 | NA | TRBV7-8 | TGTGCCAGCAGCTCCAGAGCCAGGACTAGCGGGGGAGCTTACGAGCAGTACTTC | CASSSRARTSGGAYEQYF
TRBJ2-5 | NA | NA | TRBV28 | TGTGCCAGCAGTTTCCACCAAGAGACCCAGTACTTC | CASSFHQETQYF
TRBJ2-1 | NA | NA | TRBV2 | TGTGCCAGCGGGTCCGGGATTCTAGTGATTGAGCAGTTCTTC | CASGSGILVIEQFF
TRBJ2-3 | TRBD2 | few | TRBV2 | TGTGCCAGCAGTGAGCAGCGGGACACAGATACGCAGTATTTT | CASSEQRDTDTQYF
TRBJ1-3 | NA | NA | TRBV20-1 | TGCAGTGCTAGAACATCTGGAAACACCATATATTTT | CSARTSGNTIYF
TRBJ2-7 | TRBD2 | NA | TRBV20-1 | TGCAGTGCTAAGACTAGCTTAGGCTCCTACGAGCAGTACTTC | CSAKTSLGSYEQYF
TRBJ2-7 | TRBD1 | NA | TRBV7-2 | TGTGCCAGCAGCTCGACAGGGGCCCAGTCCTACGAGCAGTACTTC | CASSSTGAQSYEQYF
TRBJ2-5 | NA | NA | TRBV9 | TGTGCCAGCAGTGCCAGGGGTAACCAAGAGACCCAGTACTTC | CASSARGNQETQYF
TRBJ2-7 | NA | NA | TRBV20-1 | TGCAGTGCTAGAGATAGAAGGAGCGGTGAGCAGTACTTC | CSARDRRSGEQYF
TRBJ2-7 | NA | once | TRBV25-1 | TGTGCCAGCAGTGAATTAAGTCCCTTCTACGAGCAGTACTTC | CASSELSPFYEQYF
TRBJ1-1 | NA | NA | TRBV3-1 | TGTGCCAGCAGCCAAGATCGATCGCGGGCTTTCTTT | CASSQDRSRAFF